These 23 T cell receptor beta chains were sequenced from one sample in a study of T cells in Graves' hyperthyroidism and ophthalmopathy. Researchers amplified the TCR beta CDR3 regions from RNA transcripts. During a first-round RT-PCR of the TCR CDR3, the HTBI primer set was used. TCRdb re-called the multiplex PCR reads through MiXCR, storing one row per CDR3 protein. The profile shows about 600,000 distinct CDR3 sequences, roughly a sixth of them singletons. The sample taken for sequencing was blood. The receptors derive from a woman aged 40 to 50 with Graves' ophthalmopathy.

This clonotype was observed a few times. The J gene is TRBJ2-7, the V gene TRBV27; D possibly uses TRBD1 or TRBD2 (5 bases each). This CDR3 is built from 14 residues. CDR1 and CDR2 (germline): MNHEY, SMNVEV (reference sequence). Deletions cut 6 bases from V and 2 bases from J, with 14 bases between. CDR3 protein: CASRSIRDAYEQYF. The CDR3 DNA follows: TGTGCCAGCAGGTCAATCCGGGACGCCTACGAGCAGTACTTC.

Many counts were recorded for this clonotype. This chain joins TRBV2 and TRBJ1-4; 10 nucleotides align to TRBD1. Germline lookup yields CDR1 SNHLY and CDR2 FYNNEI. The ends lost 3 bases at V and 0 bases at J; junction bases unmatched: 4. The length of the CDR3 is 17 residues. The CDR3 spells CASSEGQGSATNEKLFF. In nucleotides, the CDR3 is TGTGCCAGCAGTGAGGGACAGGGGAGTGCAACTAATGAAAAACTGTTTTTT.

This clonotype was recorded many times. The CDR3 loop is CATIRDRGAEQYF. CDR3 bases: TGTGCCACCATCCGGGACAGGGGGGCCGAGCAGTACTTC. V is TRBV6-1 and J is TRBJ2-7; 11 bases fit TRBD1. V lost 10 bases and J lost 6; bases outside the gene matches: 8. This CDR3 spans 13 amino acids. Germline V gives CDR1 MNHNS, CDR2 SASEGT.

This clonotype was detected a few times. The chain is built from TRBV6-1 and TRBJ1-5, with 10 bases that match TRBD1. There are 14 residues in the CDR3. Germline CDR1 MNHNS, CDR2 SASEGT. J was trimmed by 5 bases and V by 7 bases; bases with no gene match: 5. CDR3 DNA sequence: TGTGCCAGCACCGCCGGACAGGGGGATCAGCCCCAGCATTTT. As protein: CASTAGQGDQPQHF.

This clonotype showed up many times. The chain combines TRBV6-1 with TRBJ1-1; D gene uncertain. The germline CDR1 and CDR2 sequences are MNHNS and SASEGT. V lost 5 bases and J lost 1, with 11 bases in between. The length of the CDR3 is 14 residues. In DNA, the CDR3 is TGTGCCAGCAGTCCCCAAGAAGAGAACACTGAAGCTTTCTTT. Residues: CASSPQEENTEAFF.

About this clonotype itself: A much bigger clone sits one base away, suggesting this may be a read error. J is TRBJ2-7 and V is TRBV3-1; no clear D gene. This CDR3 is 13 amino acids long. Germline-derived CDR1 and CDR2 are LGHDT and YNNKEL (reference sequence). The CDR3 DNA is TGTGCCAGCGGCCAAGCTCTAGGGTACGAGCAGTACTTC. As protein: CASGQALGYEQYF.

V gene TRBV7-8 combines with J gene TRBJ2-7; 9 positions agree with TRBD2. Germline trimming cut 3 bases from V and 3 bases from J; bases unmatched to any gene: 9. Germline V lookup: CDR1 SGHVS, CDR2 FQNEAQ. CDR3 size: 16 residues. The CDR3 nucleotides read TGTGCCAGCAGCTTTTTTAGCGGGAGTCCAAGCTACGAGCAGTACTTC. This translates into CASSFFSGSPSYEQYF.

This clonotype was picked up many times. The chain has TRBV20-1 and TRBJ2-4; no firm D call. The V and J ends lost 3 bases and 0 bases respectively, with 9 bases between them. CDR1 and CDR2 (germline): DFQATT, SNEGSKA (reference sequence). The CDR3 spans 14 residues. CDR3 in DNA: TGCAGTGCTAGTACAGTTAGAGCCAAAAACATTCAGTACTTC. Encoded protein: CSASTVRAKNIQYF.

This clonotype showed up just a few times. V and J are TRBV18 and TRBJ2-3; D remains ambiguous. The length of the CDR3 is 13 residues. CDR1 is KGHSH, CDR2 LQKENI, per germline. V lost 1 base, J lost 6 bases, and 8 bases lay in between. CDR3 sequence: CASSPHDKDTQYF. The CDR3 DNA follows: TGTGCCAGCTCACCACACGACAAGGATACGCAGTATTTT. The full variable domain, completed using reference TRBV18 and TRBJ2-3, is NAGVMQNPRHLVRRRGQEARLRCSPMKGHSHVYWYRQLPEEGLKFMVYLQKENIIDESGMPKERFSAEFPKEGPSILRIQQVVRGDSAAYFCASSPHDKDTQYFGPGTRLTVL.

A word on this clonotype: This may come from a read error, since a much larger clone is one base off. The V call is TRBV12-3 or TRBV12-4, the J call TRBJ2-5, with D possibly matching TRBD2 (6 bases). Trimming took 6 bases from V and 9 from J, leaving 17 bases between them. This CDR3 contains 13 residues. CDR3 DNA: TGTGCCAGCAGCTACACTAGCCCGGAGGCCCAGTACTTC. Amino acid sequence: CASSYTSPEAQYF.

This clonotype was seen at least ten times. The chain joins TRBV12-3 or TRBV12-4 to TRBJ1-1; 8 nucleotides match TRBD1. V shed 3 bases and J 1 base; nucleotides not matched to a gene: 4. The CDR3 contains 15 residues. The CDR3 loop is CASSFIGTGNTEAFF. The CDR3 DNA reads TGTGCCAGCAGTTTCATTGGGACAGGGAACACTGAAGCTTTCTTT.

This clonotype was found a few times. This chain uses TRBV24-1 with TRBJ1-6; 8 nucleotides line up with TRBD1. Germline CDR1 and CDR2: KGHDR and SFDVKD. This CDR3 region has 17 residues. The V segment lost 4 bases and the J segment 5 bases; nucleotides outside the gene matches: 9. The CDR3 region has the DNA TGTGCCACCAGTGAACGGACAGGGTGGATGAATAATTCACCCCTCCACTTT. Amino acids: CATSERTGWMNNSPLHF.

This chain links TRBV11-1 with TRBJ1-2, with D possibly matching TRBD1 (5 bases). Per the germline V gene, CDR1 is SGHAT and CDR2 is FQDESV (reference sequence). The CDR3 length is 17 residues. Trimming stripped 1 base from V and 2 bases from J, with 17 bases between. CDR3 amino acids: CASSLGSRDLDNYGYTF. The CDR3 DNA reads TGTGCCAGCAGCTTAGGGTCCCGGGACTTGGACAACTATGGCTACACCTTC.

In this sample, this clonotype turned up many times. The V call is TRBV20-1, the J call TRBJ2-5, with TRBD2 identical over 8 bases. In germline, CDR1 is DFQATT, CDR2 SNEGSKA (reference sequence). The CDR3 totals 15 residues. The ends lost 0 bases at V and 3 bases at J; junction bases unmatched: 6. DNA for the CDR3: TGCAGTGCTAGAGAGGCGGGAGGCGTGGAAGAGACCCAGTACTTC. It is translated as CSAREAGGVEETQYF.

Of note for this clonotype: A much larger clone differs by one base, so this may be a read error. V gene TRBV7-2 combines with J gene TRBJ2-1; tentatively, D is TRBD1 (5 bases). The J call may be wrong; the DNA end is better matched by TRBJ2-7. There are 15 residues in the CDR3. Germline values: CDR1 SGHTA, CDR2 FQGNSA. The DNA for the CDR3 is TGTGCCAGCAGCCCACTCCCCAGGGCCTACAATGAGCAGTACTTC. Translated: CASSPLPRAYNEQYF.

This clonotype was counted between two and nine times. The chain joins TRBV5-4 to TRBJ2-1; maybe TRBD2 (7 bases). This CDR3 is built from 17 residues. Trimming took 4 bases from V and 8 from J, leaving 25 bases between them. CDR1 is SGHNT, CDR2 YYREEE, per germline (reference sequence). The CDR3: CASSLSGGGGFGDEQFF. Here the CDR3 DNA reads TGTGCCAGCAGCCTATCGGGGGGCGGGGGTTTCGGTGATGAGCAGTTCTTC.

This clonotype was observed many times. This chain connects TRBV7-8 to TRBJ2-1; maybe TRBD2 (5 bases). CDR3 length: 15 residues. Trimming pared 2 bases from V and 6 bases from J, leaving 14 bases between. CDR1 and CDR2 (germline): SGHVS, FQNEAQ. The CDR3 sequence is CASSLTHIEGNEQFF. CDR3 DNA sequence: TGTGCCAGCAGCTTAACGCATATTGAGGGCAATGAGCAGTTCTTC.

The chain has TRBV15 and TRBJ2-4; 9 nucleotides match TRBD1. The CDR3 extends over 17 amino acids. Germline loops: CDR1 LNHNV, CDR2 YYDKDF (reference sequence). Trimming took 3 bases from V and 2 from J; bases not matched to a gene: 8. The CDR3 is CATSSFGTGRPKNIQYF. The CDR3 region has the DNA TGTGCCACCAGCAGTTTCGGGACAGGGAGGCCCAAAAACATTCAGTACTTC.

The chain carries TRBV6-2 or TRBV6-3 and TRBJ1-2; 7 nucleotides align to TRBD1. The CDR3 runs 14 residues. V dropped 2 bases and J dropped 8; count of bases not matched to a gene: 8. Germline V CDR1 and CDR2: MNHEY, SVGEGT. This CDR3 reads CASSYGGDRIGYTF. CDR3 bases: TGTGCCAGCAGTTACGGCGGGGACAGAATCGGCTACACCTTC.

The J gene is TRBJ2-5, the V gene TRBV2, with D possibly being TRBD1 (5 bases). Trimming took 6 bases from V and 4 from J, leaving 12 bases between them. The CDR3 extends over 13 amino acids. CDR1 and CDR2 from the germline V gene are SNHLY and FYNNEI. The CDR3 DNA is TGTGCCAGCAGCACAGGTAGAGGAGAGACCCAGTACTTC. Its translation is CASSTGRGETQYF.

This clonotype was recorded at least ten times. The gene calls are TRBV18 and TRBJ2-3; D is perhaps TRBD1 (6 bases). Trimming left V 8 bases short and J 1 base short, with 10 bases between. Germline V gene sequence: CDR1 KGHSH, CDR2 LQKENI. This CDR3 comprises 13 residues. The CDR3 coding sequence is TGTGCCAGCAGTGCAGGGGGCACAGATACGCAGTATTTT. Protein sequence: CASSAGGTDTQYF.

This clonotype was seen only a few times. The chain links TRBV28 to TRBJ1-4; the D is unclear. The CDR3 has 17 amino acids. V shed 6 bases and J shed 2 bases, with 19 bases lying between them. The germline V gene has CDR1 MDHEN and CDR2 SYDVKM. Here the CDR3 DNA reads TGTGCCAGCAGCCCTCCCGGTCTGGGGAGGACTAATGAAAAACTGTTTTTT. It encodes CASSPPGLGRTNEKLFF.

This clonotype showed up many times. V usage is TRBV28 and J usage is TRBJ2-2; D remains unclear. The germline gives CDR1 MDHEN, CDR2 SYDVKM. V was cut by 7 bases and J by 5 bases, with 5 bases left in between. The CDR3 runs 11 residues. In DNA form, the CDR3 reads TGTGCCAGCAAAAGTACCGGGGAGCTGTTTTTT. Translation: CASKSTGELFF.